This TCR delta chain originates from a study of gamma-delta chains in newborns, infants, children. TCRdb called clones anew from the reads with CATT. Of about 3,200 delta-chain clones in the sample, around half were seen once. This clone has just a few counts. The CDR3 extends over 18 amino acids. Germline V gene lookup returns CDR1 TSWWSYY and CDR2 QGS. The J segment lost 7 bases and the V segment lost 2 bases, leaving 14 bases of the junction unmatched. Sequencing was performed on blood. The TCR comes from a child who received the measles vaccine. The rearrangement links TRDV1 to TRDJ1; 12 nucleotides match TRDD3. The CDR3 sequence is CALGEGLPDWGIPGKLIF. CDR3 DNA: TGTGCTCTTGGGGAAGGGCTTCCCGACTGGGGGATACCGGGTAAACTCATCTTT.